This T cell receptor beta chain was sequenced for a study of T cell changes during pregnancy in multiple sclerosis. Germline V gives CDR1 SGHNT, CDR2 YENEEA. Trimming left V 5 bases short and J 5 bases short, with 15 bases between. This CDR3 region has 14 residues. Assay used: immunoSEQ multiplex PCR; TCRdb lists only in-frame clones, some missing. The table has fewer than 110,000 clones, less than 95% seen once; the top ten hold roughly 0.78%. The rearrangement links TRBV11-3 to TRBJ1-1; D remains unclear. The source is a female donor in good health, enrolled as a control in a pregnancy study. The sample in question was peripheral blood, obtained in the third trimester of pregnancy. The CDR3 here is CASSPPGIVTEAFF. The CDR3 coding sequence is TGTGCCAGCAGCCCCCCCGGGATCGTAACTGAAGCTTTCTTT.